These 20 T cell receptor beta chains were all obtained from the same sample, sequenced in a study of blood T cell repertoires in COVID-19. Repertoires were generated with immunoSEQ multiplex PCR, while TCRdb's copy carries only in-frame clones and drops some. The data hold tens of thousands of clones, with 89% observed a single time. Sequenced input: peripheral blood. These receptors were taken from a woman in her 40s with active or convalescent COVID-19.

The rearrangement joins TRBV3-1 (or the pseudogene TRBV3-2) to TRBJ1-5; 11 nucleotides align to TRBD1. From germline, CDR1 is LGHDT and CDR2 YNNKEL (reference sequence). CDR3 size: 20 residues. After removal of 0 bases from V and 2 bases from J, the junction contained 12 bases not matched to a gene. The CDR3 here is CASSQDQGGTGGAGNQPQHF. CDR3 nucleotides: TGTGCCAGCAGCCAAGATCAGGGTGGGACAGGGGGTGCGGGCAATCAGCCCCAGCATTTT.

The CDR3 loop reads CASSKAKQMNTEAFF. The CDR3 bases are TGTGCCAGCAGCAAAGCGAAACAGATGAACACTGAAGCTTTCTTT. The rearrangement links TRBV21-1 to TRBJ1-1; the listed D gene, TRBD1, was not tested against the DNA. TRBV21-1 is assigned pseudogene status. The CDR3 totals 15 residues.

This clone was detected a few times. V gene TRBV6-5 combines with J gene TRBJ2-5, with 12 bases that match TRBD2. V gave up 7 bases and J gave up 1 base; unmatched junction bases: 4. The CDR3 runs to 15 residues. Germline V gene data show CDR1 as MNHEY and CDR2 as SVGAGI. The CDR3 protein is CASNAGLAGQETQYF. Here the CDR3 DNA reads TGTGCCAGCAACGCGGGACTAGCGGGCCAAGAGACCCAGTACTTC.

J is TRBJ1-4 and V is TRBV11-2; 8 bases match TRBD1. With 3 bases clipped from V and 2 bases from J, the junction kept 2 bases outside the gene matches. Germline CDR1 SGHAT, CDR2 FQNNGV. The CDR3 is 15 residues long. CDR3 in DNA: TGTGCCAGCAGCTTGGACAGGGTGACTAATGAAAAACTGTTTTTT. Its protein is CASSLDRVTNEKLFF.

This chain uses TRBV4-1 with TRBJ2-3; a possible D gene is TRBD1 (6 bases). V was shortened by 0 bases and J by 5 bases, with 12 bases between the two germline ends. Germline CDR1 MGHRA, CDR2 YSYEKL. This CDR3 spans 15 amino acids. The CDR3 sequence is CASSQDARGLDTQYF. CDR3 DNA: TGCGCCAGCAGCCAAGATGCCAGGGGATTAGATACGCAGTATTTT.

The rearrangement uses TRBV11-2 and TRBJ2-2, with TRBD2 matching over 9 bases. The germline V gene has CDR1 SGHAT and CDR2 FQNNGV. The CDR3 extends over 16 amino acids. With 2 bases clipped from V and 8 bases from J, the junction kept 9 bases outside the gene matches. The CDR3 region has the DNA TGTGCCAGCAGCTTACAAGCGGGGGGAATTGCTGGGGAGCTGTTTTTT. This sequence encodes CASSLQAGGIAGELFF.

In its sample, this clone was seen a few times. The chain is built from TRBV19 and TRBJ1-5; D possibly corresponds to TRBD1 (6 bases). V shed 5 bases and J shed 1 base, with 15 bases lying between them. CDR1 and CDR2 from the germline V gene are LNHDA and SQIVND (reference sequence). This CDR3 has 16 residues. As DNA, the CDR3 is TGTGCCAGTAGTGTCCTCTCCACAGGGAGCAATCAGCCCCAGCATTTT. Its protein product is CASSVLSTGSNQPQHF.

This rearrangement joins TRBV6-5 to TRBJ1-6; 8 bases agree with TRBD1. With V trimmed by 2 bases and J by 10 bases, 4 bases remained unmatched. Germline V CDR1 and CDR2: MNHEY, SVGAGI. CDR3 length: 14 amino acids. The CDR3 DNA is TGTGCCAGCAGTTACGGACAGGGAAGGTCACCCCTCCACTTT. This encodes CASSYGQGRSPLHF.

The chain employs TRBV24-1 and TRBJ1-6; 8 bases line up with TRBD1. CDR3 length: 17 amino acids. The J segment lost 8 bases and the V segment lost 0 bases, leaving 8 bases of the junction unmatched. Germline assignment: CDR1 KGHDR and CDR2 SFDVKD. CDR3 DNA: TGTGCCACCAGTGATTTGCCGGGCAGGGGGCGGGATTCACCCCTCCACTTT. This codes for CATSDLPGRGRDSPLHF.

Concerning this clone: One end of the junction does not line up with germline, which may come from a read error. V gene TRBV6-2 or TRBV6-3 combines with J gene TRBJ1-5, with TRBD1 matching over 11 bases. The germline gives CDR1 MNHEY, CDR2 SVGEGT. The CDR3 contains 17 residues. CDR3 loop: CASSHSGTGGFNQPQHF. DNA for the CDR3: TGTGCCAGCAGTCACTCCGGGACAGGGGGTTTTAATCAGCCCCAGCATTTT.

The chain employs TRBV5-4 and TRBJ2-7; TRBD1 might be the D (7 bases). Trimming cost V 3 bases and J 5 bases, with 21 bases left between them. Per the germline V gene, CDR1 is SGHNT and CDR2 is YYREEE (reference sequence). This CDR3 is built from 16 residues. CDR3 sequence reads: CASSSNRGLGVNEQYF. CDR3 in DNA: TGTGCCAGCAGCTCCAACAGGGGACTCGGGGTGAACGAGCAGTACTTC.

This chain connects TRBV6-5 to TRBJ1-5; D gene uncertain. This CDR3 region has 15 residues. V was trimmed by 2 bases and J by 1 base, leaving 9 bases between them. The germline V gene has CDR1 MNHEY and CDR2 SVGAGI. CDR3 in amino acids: CASSYRGGSNQPQHF. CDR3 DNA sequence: TGTGCCAGCAGTTACCGGGGAGGCAGCAATCAGCCCCAGCATTTT.

CDR3 bases: TGTGCCAGCAGCAGGGCTCTCGGACAGTCGTCCACTGAAGCTTTCTTT. Protein: CASSRALGQSSTEAFF. The chain carries TRBV7-2 and TRBJ1-1; D may be TRBD1 (6 bases). CDR1 and CDR2 (germline): SGHTA, FQGNSA. This CDR3 region has 16 residues. The V and J ends lost 5 bases and 4 bases respectively, with 20 bases between them.

This chain's CDR3 is CATSPAADTQYF. The CDR3 nucleotides are TGTGCCACCTCTCCCGCGGCAGATACGCAGTATTTT. The genes are TRBV5-4 and TRBJ2-3; D call uncertain. V was pared by 9 bases and J by 4 bases, with 12 bases between. Germline V CDR1 and CDR2: SGHNT, YYREEE (reference sequence). The CDR3 spans 12 residues.

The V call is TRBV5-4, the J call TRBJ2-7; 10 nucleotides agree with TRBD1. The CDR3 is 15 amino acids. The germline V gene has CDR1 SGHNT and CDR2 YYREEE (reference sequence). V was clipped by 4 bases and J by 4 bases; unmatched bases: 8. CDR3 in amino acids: CASSKGQGDSYEQYF. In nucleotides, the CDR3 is TGTGCCAGCAGCAAAGGACAGGGGGATTCATACGAGCAGTACTTC. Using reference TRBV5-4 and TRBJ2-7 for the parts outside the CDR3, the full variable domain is ETGVTQSPTHLIKTRGQQVTLRCSSQSGHNTVSWYQQALGQGPQFIFQYYREEENGRGNFPPRFSGLQFPNYSSELNVNALELDDSALYLCASSKGQGDSYEQYFGPGTRLTVT.

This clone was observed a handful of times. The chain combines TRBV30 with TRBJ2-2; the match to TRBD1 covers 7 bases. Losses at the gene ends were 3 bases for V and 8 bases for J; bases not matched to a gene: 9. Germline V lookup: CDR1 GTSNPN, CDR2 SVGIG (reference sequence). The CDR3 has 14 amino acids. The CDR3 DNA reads TGTGCCTGGAGCGGGACAGTAGCAGGAGGGGAGCTGTTTTTT. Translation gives CAWSGTVAGGELFF.

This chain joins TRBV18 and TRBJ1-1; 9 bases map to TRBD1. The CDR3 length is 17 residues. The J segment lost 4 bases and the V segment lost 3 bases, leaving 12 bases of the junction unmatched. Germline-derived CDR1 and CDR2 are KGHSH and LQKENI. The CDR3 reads CASSPLRTGEGGTEAFF. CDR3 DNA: TGTGCCAGCTCACCCCTTCGGACAGGGGAGGGAGGCACTGAAGCTTTCTTT. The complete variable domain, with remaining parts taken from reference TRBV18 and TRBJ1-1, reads NAGVMQNPRHLVRRRGQEARLRCSPMKGHSHVYWYRQLPEEGLKFMVYLQKENIIDESGMPKERFSAEFPKEGPSILRIQQVVRGDSAAYFCASSPLRTGEGGTEAFFGQGTRLTVV.

The CDR3 DNA sequence: TGCGCCAGCAGCCGGCCGGGGGGCGGAGAGACCCAGTACTTC. This encodes CASSRPGGGETQYF. This rearrangement joins TRBV5-1 to TRBJ2-5, with a tentative D call TRBD2 (7 bases). The CDR3 is 14 residues long. The V end was cut by 4 bases, the J end by 4 bases, with 14 bases between. The germline gives CDR1 SGHRS, CDR2 YFSETQ.

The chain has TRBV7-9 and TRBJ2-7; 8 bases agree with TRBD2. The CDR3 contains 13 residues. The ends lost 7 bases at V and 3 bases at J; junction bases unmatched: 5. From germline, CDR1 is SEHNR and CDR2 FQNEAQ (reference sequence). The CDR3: CASTGGALYEQYF. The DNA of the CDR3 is TGTGCCAGCACGGGAGGGGCCCTCTACGAGCAGTACTTC.

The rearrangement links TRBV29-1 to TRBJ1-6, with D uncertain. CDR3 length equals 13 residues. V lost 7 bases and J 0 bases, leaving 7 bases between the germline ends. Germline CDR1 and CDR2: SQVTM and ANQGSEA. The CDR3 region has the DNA TGCAGCGCCTCTTACTCCTATAATTCACCCCTCCACTTT. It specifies CSASYSYNSPLHF.